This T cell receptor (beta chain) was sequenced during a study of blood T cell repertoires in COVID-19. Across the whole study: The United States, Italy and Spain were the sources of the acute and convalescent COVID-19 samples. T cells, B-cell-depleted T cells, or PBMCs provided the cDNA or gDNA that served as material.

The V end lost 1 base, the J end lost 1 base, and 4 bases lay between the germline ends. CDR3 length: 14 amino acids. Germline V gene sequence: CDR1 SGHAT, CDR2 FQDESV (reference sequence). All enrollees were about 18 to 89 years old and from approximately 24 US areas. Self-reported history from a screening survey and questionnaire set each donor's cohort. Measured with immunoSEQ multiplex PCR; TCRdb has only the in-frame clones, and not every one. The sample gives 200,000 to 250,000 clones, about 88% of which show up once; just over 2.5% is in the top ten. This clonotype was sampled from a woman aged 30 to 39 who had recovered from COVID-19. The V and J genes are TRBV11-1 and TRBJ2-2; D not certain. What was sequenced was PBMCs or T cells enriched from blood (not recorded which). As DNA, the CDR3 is TGTGCCAGCAGCTTAGTGCGGAACACCGGGGAGCTGTTTTTT. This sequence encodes CASSLVRNTGELFF.